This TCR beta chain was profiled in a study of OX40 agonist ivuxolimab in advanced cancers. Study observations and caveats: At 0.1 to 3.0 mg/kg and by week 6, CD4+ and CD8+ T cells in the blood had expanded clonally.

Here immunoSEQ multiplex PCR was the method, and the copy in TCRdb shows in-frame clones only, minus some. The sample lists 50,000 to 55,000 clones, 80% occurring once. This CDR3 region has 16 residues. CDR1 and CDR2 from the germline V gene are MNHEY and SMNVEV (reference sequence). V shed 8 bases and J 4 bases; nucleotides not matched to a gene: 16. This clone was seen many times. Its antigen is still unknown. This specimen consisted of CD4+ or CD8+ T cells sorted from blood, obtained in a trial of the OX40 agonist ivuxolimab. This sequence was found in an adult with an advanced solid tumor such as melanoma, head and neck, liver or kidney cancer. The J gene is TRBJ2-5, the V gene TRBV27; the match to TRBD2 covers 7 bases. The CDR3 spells CASGRPLAWAGETQYF. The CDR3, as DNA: TGTGCCAGCGGGCGGCCACTAGCGTGGGCGGGAGAGACCCAGTACTTC.